This T cell receptor (beta chain) stems from a study of cytomegalovirus exposure and HLA in healthy donors. CDR3 size: 13 residues. V lost 3 bases and J lost 3, with 9 bases in between. From germline, CDR1 is GTSNPN and CDR2 SVGIG (reference sequence). 60 Vbeta and 13 Jbeta primers were used in PCR. TCRdb keeps only in-frame clones here, not all; method: immunoSEQ multiplex PCR. The table includes roughly 200,000 clones, over 70% detected once. Sequenced: PBMCs. This TCR derives from a male donor in good health and CMV-seronegative. The chain is built from TRBV30 and TRBJ1-5; D is ambiguous. The CDR3: CAWSLGDNQPQHF. The CDR3 DNA is TGTGCCTGGAGCCTCGGGGACAATCAGCCCCAGCATTTT.